This T cell receptor beta chain was profiled in a study of T cell responses to AZD1222 COVID-19 vaccine. About the study: It was second doses at about 4 or about 12 weeks that were pooled.

Comments on this clone: Its antigen is still unknown.

General study results and limits: CD4 TCRs associated with vaccination spanned spike, dominating at 160-218 and 743-854. There were repertoire samples only from the period after the peak T cell response.

Libraries were prepared by immunoSEQ multiplex PCR; TCRdb keeps only in-frame clonotypes and omits some of them. The repertoire holds around 120,000 clones, just under 95% seen once, with less than 2.5% in the top ten. CDR1 SNHLY and CDR2 FYNNEI come from the germline V gene. Trimming removed 1 base at V and 4 bases at J, with 7 bases between. The CDR3 totals 13 residues. The sample consisted of peripheral blood, taken on day 0 of AZD1222 vaccination. This chain uses TRBV2 with TRBJ1-2; D might be TRBD1 (6 bases). The source of this sequence is an adult in good health. DNA of the CDR3: TGTGCCAGCAGTGAAGTGACAGGCTATGGCTACACCTTC. Its protein is CASSEVTGYGYTF.